These T cell receptor beta chains were read from a single sample in a study of cytomegalovirus exposure and HLA in healthy donors. The method was immunoSEQ multiplex PCR; TCRdb's version includes in-frame clones alone and lacks a portion of them. The sample consists of 85,000 to 90,000 clones, over 80% of them appearing once. The sequenced material came from PBMCs. The receptors were sampled from a man in his late teens or twenties in good health and CMV-seronegative. Each CDR3 is given with its conserved first and last residue. The order of the fields is CDR3 DNA, CDR3 protein, clone size, V gene, J gene, D gene. A D gene is named only where the DNA matches it firmly. Some rows have no size entry. The others give once, few or many, or a class for an expanded clone.

TGTGCCAGCAGCACCGGGACAGGGAATTCACCCCTCCACTTT	CASSTGTGNSPLHF	-	TRBV7-2	TRBJ1-6	TRBD1
TGTGCCAGTACCAAAGGCAGGGGCCGTCAGCCCCAGCATTTT	CASTKGRGRQPQHF	-	TRBV19	TRBJ1-5	-
TGTGCCAGTAGTATAGGGACAGGAAGAGTTTACGAGCAGTACTTC	CASSIGTGRVYEQYF	-	TRBV19	TRBJ2-7	TRBD1
TGTGCCAGCAGCCCGACAGGGTCTAGCAATCAGCCCCAGCATTTT	CASSPTGSSNQPQHF	-	TRBV7-8	TRBJ1-5	TRBD1
TGTGCCAGCAGCAAAGACATTATGGATACGCAGTATTTT	CASSKDIMDTQYF	-	TRBV5-4	TRBJ2-3	-
TGTGCCAGCAGCTTTGGCAGGGCTGGCGAGCAGTACTTC	CASSFGRAGEQYF	-	TRBV5-5	TRBJ2-7	-
TGTGCCAGCAGCTTAATGGGGGGGGCCTACGAGCAGTACTTC	CASSLMGGAYEQYF	-	TRBV7-3	TRBJ2-7	TRBD2
TGTGCCAGCAGCTTAGGCCTCCCGGGTCCCGACTACGAGCAGTACTTC	CASSLGLPGPDYEQYF	-	TRBV13	TRBJ2-7	-
TGTGCCAGCAGCTGGGTCCGGACAGCAGAAGCTTTCTTT	CASSWVRTAEAFF	-	TRBV5-6	TRBJ1-1	-
TGTGCCAGCAGCTTATGGAAAGGCTCGGGGGAAGCTTTCTTT	CASSLWKGSGEAFF	-	TRBV11-2	TRBJ1-1	-
TGTGCCAGCCGAAGTTCAGGGGCCAGGAACACTGAAGCTTTCTTT	CASRSSGARNTEAFF	-	TRBV18	TRBJ1-1	-
TGTGCCAGTAGTATGCTCCCCCAGAATGAGCAGTTCTTC	CASSMLPQNEQFF	-	TRBV19	TRBJ2-1	-
TGTGCCAGCAGTGACAGGGTAAGGGAAAAAGCTTTCTTT	CASSDRVREKAFF	once	TRBV27	TRBJ1-1	TRBD1
TGCGCCAGCAGCTTGTTTCCACCGGGACAGGGGAATTCACCCCTCCACTTT	CASSLFPPGQGNSPLHF	-	TRBV5-1	TRBJ1-6	TRBD1
TGTGCCAGCATTGCCTCAGGGGCGAACACCGGGGAGCTGTTTTTT	CASIASGANTGELFF	-	TRBV28	TRBJ2-2	-
TGTGCCAGCAGCTCGTCAGGGAACACTGAAGCTTTCTTT	CASSSSGNTEAFF	once	TRBV28	TRBJ1-1	-
TGTGCCCATACAGGGTATGCTAACTATGGCTACACCTTC	CAHTGYANYGYTF	-	TRBV30	TRBJ1-2	-
TGTGCCTGGAGTCCCCCTAATTCAAACAATGAGCAGTTCTTC	CAWSPPNSNNEQFF	-	TRBV30	TRBJ2-1	-
TGTGCCAGCAGCACAGGGGTGCGGGGCTACACCTTC	CASSTGVRGYTF	-	TRBV2	TRBJ1-2	TRBD1
TGTGCCAGCAGTTTCAGGGGGCGGAATCAGCCCCAGCATTTT	CASSFRGRNQPQHF	-	TRBV6-5	TRBJ1-5	TRBD1
TGCGCCAGCAGCTCCAGGGCTTCGAACACTGAAGCTTTCTTT	CASSSRASNTEAFF	-	TRBV5-1	TRBJ1-1	-
TGTGCCAGCAGTCCCCCCAACGGTTATAGCAATGAGCAGTTCTTC	CASSPPNGYSNEQFF	once	TRBV28	TRBJ2-1	-
TGTGCCACCAGCATGACTAGAAGCACCGGGGAGCTGTTTTTT	CATSMTRSTGELFF	-	TRBV15	TRBJ2-2	-
TGTGCCAGCAACGGGGACAGGCAGCGAAATGAGCAGTTCTTC	CASNGDRQRNEQFF	-	TRBV7-2	TRBJ2-1	TRBD1
TGTGCCAGTAGTATGAGCGGGACTCTACCCCCAAATTCACCCCTCCACTTT	CASSMSGTLPPNSPLHF	-	TRBV19	TRBJ1-6	-
TGTGCCAGCAGCTTAGGGACAGGTACGAGAAGCTCCTACGAGCAGTACTTC	CASSLGTGTRSSYEQYF	-	TRBV11-2	TRBJ2-7	TRBD1
TGTGCCAGCAGTTCCAGAGGGCTAGCGAAATACAATGAGCAGTTCTTC	CASSSRGLAKYNEQFF	-	TRBV28	TRBJ2-1	-
TGTGCCACCAGCAGATCGGGACAGGCCGAGTACAATGAGCAGTTCTTC	CATSRSGQAEYNEQFF	-	TRBV15	TRBJ2-1	TRBD1
TGTGCCAGCAGTCCGCCGACGGCAGCGGACAATCAGCCCCAGCATTTT	CASSPPTAADNQPQHF	once	TRBV28	TRBJ1-5	-
TGTGCCAGCAGCTCGGGACAGGGGAGGGAAGAGACCCAGTACTTC	CASSSGQGREETQYF	-	TRBV11-2	TRBJ2-5	TRBD1
TGTGCCAGCAGCTTACCTGCGGGAGGAGGCGATGAGCAGTTCTTC	CASSLPAGGGDEQFF	-	TRBV5-6	TRBJ2-1	TRBD2
TGTGCCAGCAGCGTAGGGCCGGCAGGGGTCGAAAAACTGTTTTTT	CASSVGPAGVEKLFF	once	TRBV9	TRBJ1-4	-
TGTGCCAGCAGTAATGCTGACAGGACCTACGAGCAGTACTTC	CASSNADRTYEQYF	-	TRBV6-5	TRBJ2-7	-
TGTGCCAGCTCACCACGGGGGGGCAATCAGCCCCAGCATTTT	CASSPRGGNQPQHF	-	TRBV18	TRBJ1-5	-
TGTGCCAGCTACAGACAGGGGTCAAGGCTAGCGGGAGGGGATGAGCAGTACTTC	CASYRQGSRLAGGDEQYF	-	TRBV28	TRBJ2-7	TRBD2
TGTGCCAGCAGCTTGAACCTAAGGGACAGGGGGCCGATGGGCACTGAAGCTTTCTTT	CASSLNLRDRGPMGTEAFF	-	TRBV11-2	TRBJ1-1	TRBD1
TGTGCCAGCAGTTTGTCCCGGGACAGGGATAACAATGAGCAGTTCTTC	CASSLSRDRDNNEQFF	-	TRBV28	TRBJ2-1	TRBD1
TGTGCCAGCTCACCACCTCCCGGACAGGGTGGAAGGGGCTACACCTTC	CASSPPPGQGGRGYTF	-	TRBV18	TRBJ1-2	TRBD1
TGTGCCAGCAGTTTATCAAGAGGGCATAGCAATCAGCCCCAGCATTTT	CASSLSRGHSNQPQHF	once	TRBV27	TRBJ1-5	-
TGTGCCAGCAGCCAAACGGGACTCCCGGTGCTAGATACGCAGTATTTT	CASSQTGLPVLDTQYF	once	TRBV14	TRBJ2-3	-
TGCAGCGTTGAAAGAGGGGGCGGTTACAATGAGCAGTTCTTC	CSVERGGGYNEQFF	-	TRBV29-1	TRBJ2-1	TRBD1